This T cell receptor beta chain came from a study of CXCR3-negative and CXCR3-positive naive CD8 T cells. Notes on this clonotype: The antigen is unknown.

In preparing the TRB cDNA libraries, 5' RACE with UMI labels was used. TCRdb reworked the 5' RACE reads into one entry per CDR3 protein, no DNA. Its clone listing holds some 150,000 distinct CDR3 sequences. Broader study findings: Between one naive subset and the other, surface CD5 was comparable, and TCR strength was inferred from TRB CDR3 properties. Naive cells positive for CXCR3 carried more hydrophobic TRB CDR3s than CXCR3-negative ones.

Germline V gene sequence: CDR1 LNHNV, CDR2 YYDKDF (reference sequence). The CDR3 extends over 14 amino acids. The material sequenced was naive CXCR3+ CD8+ T cells from blood. Subset specified: CD45RO-CCR7+CD27+CD95- naive CD8+ T cells expressing CXCR3 (TNR3+). This sequence joins TRBV15 and TRBJ1-2; the TCRdb D gene call, TRBD1, has no DNA to confirm it. The origin of this receptor is a human donor in good health. Some clones in this sample may be carry-over from other donors' samples. This chain's CDR3 is CATSRDGTGGGYTF.